The 23 T cell receptor beta chains presented below share a single source sample, sequenced in a study of post-analysis software for immune sequencing data. The antigens for these receptors are not known. Study-wide results and caveats: Controls showed lower frequencies than patients for roughly 5 TRBV segments, and TRBV5-6, TRBV5-1 and TRBV20-1 were among these.

Carried by the TCR beta cDNA libraries were unique molecular identifiers. TCRdb analysed the PCR reads with MiXCR anew, one entry per CDR3 protein. The profile covers about 540,000 distinct CDR3 sequences, with around a third appearing a single time and 4.5% to 7.5% taken by the ten largest. The source material was blood. The receptor set was obtained from a girl between 2 and 17 years old with multiple sclerosis.

The J gene is TRBJ2-7, the V gene TRBV6-1; tentative D call: TRBD1 (5 bases). Trimming removed 3 bases from V and 0 bases from J, with 9 bases in between. Germline values: CDR1 MNHNS, CDR2 SASEGT. The CDR3 runs 14 residues. CDR3 DNA sequence: TGTGCCAGCAGTGATTACAGGCGCTCCTACGAGCAGTACTTC. It yields the protein CASSDYRRSYEQYF.

The sample holds a few counts of this clonotype. The V gene is TRBV19, the J gene TRBJ2-1; possibly TRBD2 for D (5 bases). Germline V gene lookup returns CDR1 LNHDA and CDR2 SQIVND (reference sequence). Trimming removed 1 base at V and 7 bases at J, with 5 bases between. The CDR3 contains 12 residues. The CDR3 loop is CASSIGGNEQFF. CDR3 DNA: TGTGCCAGTAGTATAGGAGGGAATGAGCAGTTCTTC.

The rearrangement joins TRBV20-1 to TRBJ2-7, with 9 bases identical to TRBD1. The CDR3 totals 16 residues. J lost 4 bases, V lost 0 bases, and 10 bases had no gene match. Germline loops: CDR1 DFQATT, CDR2 SNEGSKA (reference sequence). The chain's CDR3 is CSARDPRTGGGYEQYF. In DNA, the CDR3 is TGCAGTGCTAGAGATCCCCGAACAGGGGGCGGTTACGAGCAGTACTTC.

This sequence joins TRBV20-1 and TRBJ2-2, with D possibly matching TRBD1 (5 bases). V gave up 6 bases and J gave up 3 bases, with 20 bases separating them. Germline CDR1 DFQATT, CDR2 SNEGSKA (reference sequence). There are 16 residues in the CDR3. CDR3 bases: TGCAGTGCCCGACTCAGGGAAGGGTCTTACACCGGGGAGCTGTTTTTT. Translating it yields CSARLREGSYTGELFF.

A remark on this clonotype: One junction end does not reproduce the germline sequence, and a read error may be involved. The chain is built from TRBV5-1 and TRBJ2-7, with D perhaps assigned TRBD1 or TRBD2 (5 bases each). There are 13 residues in the CDR3. Germline CDR1 is SGHRS and CDR2 is YFSETQ. DNA for the CDR3: TGCGCCAGCCGGGACGCACCTTTCTACGAGCAATACTTC. Its protein is CASRDAPFYEQYF.

This clonotype was seen more than once but under ten times. V gene TRBV7-2 combines with J gene TRBJ2-7; D is perhaps TRBD1 (6 bases). The germline gives CDR1 SGHTA, CDR2 FQGNSA. This CDR3 spans 15 amino acids. V shed 3 bases and J shed 1 base, with 13 bases lying between them. DNA for the CDR3: TGTGCCAGCAGCTTCTACCTAACAGGGTCCTACGAGCAGTACTTC. Its translation is CASSFYLTGSYEQYF.

The CDR3 spells CASSFGSGRWQFF. DNA for the CDR3: TGTGCCAGCAGCTTTGGTAGCGGTCGGTGGCAGTTCTTC. The chain links TRBV13 to TRBJ2-1; maybe TRBD2 (6 bases). This CDR3 is 13 amino acids long. Germline V gene lookup returns CDR1 PRHDT and CDR2 FYEKMQ (reference sequence). V was pared by 3 bases and J by 12 bases, with 15 bases between.

This clonotype was counted between two and nine times. The V call is TRBV3-1, the J call TRBJ2-3; TRBD2 agrees at 9 bases. CDR1 and CDR2 (germline): LGHDT, YNNKEL (reference sequence). V lost 0 bases, J lost 4 bases, and 8 bases stayed unmatched. The CDR3 sequence is 17 residues long. Written as DNA, the CDR3 is TGTGCCAGCAGCCAAGATATGGGACTAGCTTTGGCAGATACGCAGTATTTT. Its protein product is CASSQDMGLALADTQYF.

J is TRBJ1-2 and V is TRBV7-9; 7 bases are a match to TRBD1. There are 14 residues in the CDR3. Germline V gene data show CDR1 as SEHNR and CDR2 as FQNEAQ (reference sequence). Trimming removed 6 bases from V and 6 bases from J; junction bases left unmatched: 10. In nucleotides, the CDR3 is TGTGCCAGCAGTCCCACAGGGGCGCCGGATGGCTACACCTTC. This encodes CASSPTGAPDGYTF.

This clonotype has only a few counts. This CDR3 is CASSLGPGAYGYTF. CDR3 sequence (DNA): TGTGCCAGCAGCTTGGGGCCGGGGGCCTATGGCTACACCTTC. The V gene is TRBV5-5, the J gene TRBJ1-2, with D perhaps TRBD1 (6 bases). CDR3 length equals 14 residues. Germline V lookup: CDR1 SGHKS, CDR2 YYEKEE (reference sequence). Trimming cost V 0 bases and J 4 bases, with 10 bases left between them.

This sequence joins TRBV7-9 and TRBJ2-5; the match to TRBD1 covers 12 bases. The germline gives CDR1 SEHNR, CDR2 FQNEAQ (reference sequence). After removal of 5 bases from V and 2 bases from J, the junction contained 3 bases not matched to a gene. The length of the CDR3 is 15 residues. CDR3 sequence: CASSRDRGQQETQYF. In DNA, the CDR3 is TGTGCCAGCAGCCGGGACAGGGGGCAACAAGAGACCCAGTACTTC.

This clonotype was seen a few times. The V and J genes are TRBV4-1 and TRBJ2-1; TRBD2 aligns across 7 bases. V trimming: 3 bases; J trimming: 2 bases; junction bases outside the gene matches: 7. The CDR3 runs 16 residues. Germline V CDR1 and CDR2: MGHRA, YSYEKL. CDR3 protein: CASSQSLAGAYNEQFF. DNA of the CDR3: TGCGCCAGCAGCCAGTCACTCGCGGGGGCCTACAATGAGCAGTTCTTC.

The chain uses TRBV5-1 and TRBJ2-2; unclear D gene. The CDR3 is made up of 16 amino acids. The V and J ends lost 0 bases and 0 bases respectively, with 9 bases between them. Per the germline V gene, CDR1 is SGHRS and CDR2 is YFSETQ. CDR3 residues: CASSLAAGANTGELFF. CDR3 nucleotide sequence: TGCGCCAGCAGCTTGGCCGCCGGCGCGAACACCGGGGAGCTGTTTTTT. The entire variable domain, with the rest obtained from reference TRBV5-1 and TRBJ2-2, is as follows: KAGVTQTPRYLIKTRGQQVTLSCSPISGHRSVSWYQQTPGQGLQFLFEYFSETQRNKGNFPGRFSGRQFSNSRSEMNVSTLELGDSALYLCASSLAAGANTGELFFGEGSRLTVL.

This clonotype was found a few times. The gene calls are TRBV20-1 and TRBJ1-5, with D maybe TRBD1 (6 bases). The CDR3 extends over 16 amino acids. Germline V gene sequence: CDR1 DFQATT, CDR2 SNEGSKA (reference sequence). The ends were cut back, 3 bases at V and 1 base at J, with 16 bases in the middle. The DNA of the CDR3 is TGCAGTGCTAGTCTTAACGGCAGGGGAAGCAATCAGCCCCAGCATTTT. Its translation: CSASLNGRGSNQPQHF.

This clonotype was counted at least ten times. V gene TRBV25-1 combines with J gene TRBJ2-3, with 10 nucleotides matching TRBD2. Germline trimming cut 4 bases from V and 0 bases from J; bases unmatched to any gene: 1. CDR1 MGHDK and CDR2 SYGVNS come from the germline V gene. The CDR3 spans 15 residues. CDR3 sequence (DNA): TGTGCCAGCAGTGGGACTAGCGGAAGCACAGATACGCAGTATTTT. This gives the protein CASSGTSGSTDTQYF. Combining the CDR3 with reference TRBV25-1 and TRBJ2-3 gives the whole variable domain EADIYQTPRYLVIGTGKKITLECSQTMGHDKMYWYQQDPGMELHLIHYSYGVNSTEKGDLSSESTVSRIRTEHFPLTLESARPSHTSQYLCASSGTSGSTDTQYFGPGTRLTVL.

The table lists this clonotype with a few counts. The chain joins TRBV10-3 to TRBJ2-5; TRBD1 agrees at 9 bases. V was clipped by 6 bases and J by 2 bases; unmatched bases: 7. There are 15 residues in the CDR3. Germline loops: CDR1 ENHRY, CDR2 SYGVKD. CDR3 in DNA: TGTGCCATCAGGCCGGGGGACAGGGCACAAGAGACCCAGTACTTC. It specifies CAIRPGDRAQETQYF.

This clonotype has just a few counts. V and J are TRBV20-1 and TRBJ2-5; 15 nucleotides line up with TRBD2. V shed 6 bases, J shed 3 bases, and the junction held 8 bases outside the gene matches. The CDR3 totals 16 residues. Germline CDR1 DFQATT, CDR2 SNEGSKA (reference sequence). CDR3 bases: TGCAGTGCCCCGGGACTAGCGGGGGGTGCCAAAGAGACCCAGTACTTC. Its translation is CSAPGLAGGAKETQYF.

There are a few counts of this clonotype. The V call is TRBV20-1, the J call TRBJ1-1; a weak D match, TRBD1 (5 bases). Germline-derived CDR1 and CDR2 are DFQATT and SNEGSKA (reference sequence). The CDR3 loop spans 15 amino acids. V shed 6 bases and J shed 5 bases, with 22 bases lying between them. In DNA form, the CDR3 reads TGCAGTGCCATACGATTCGAGGGGTTGGGAACTGAAGCTTTCTTT. The encoded protein is CSAIRFEGLGTEAFF.

This clonotype was counted only a few times. This chain uses TRBV7-9 with TRBJ2-4, with a possible D match to TRBD2 (6 bases). The CDR3 spans 19 residues. Trimming left V 5 bases short and J 1 base short, with 24 bases between. The germline V gene has CDR1 SEHNR and CDR2 FQNEAQ (reference sequence). Here the CDR3 DNA reads TGTGCCAGCAGCCGAGGAGGGACCGAGTTAGAGGGGGCCAAAAACATTCAGTACTTC. Translating it yields CASSRGGTELEGAKNIQYF.

The V gene is TRBV4-2, the J gene TRBJ2-1, with 7 bases aligning to TRBD2. The CDR3 consists of 20 residues. Germline CDR1 is LGHNA and CDR2 is YNFKEQ. V dropped 0 bases and J dropped 1; count of bases not matched to a gene: 15. CDR3 DNA: TGTGCCAGCAGCCAAGATTTAGGCGGGGGAAATTTAAAGTCCTACAATGAGCAGTTCTTC. It encodes CASSQDLGGGNLKSYNEQFF.

This clonotype was picked up a small number of times. The chain couples TRBV4-1 to TRBJ1-2; D may be TRBD1 (6 bases). CDR3 length equals 15 residues. V was clipped by 0 bases and J by 7 bases, with 15 bases between them. The germline V gene encodes CDR1 MGHRA and CDR2 YSYEKL. The CDR3 bases are TGCGCCAGCAGCCAAGATCCCGCAGGGGCCCCTGGCTACACCTTC. Amino acid sequence: CASSQDPAGAPGYTF.

The rearrangement joins TRBV2 to TRBJ1-1; D ambiguous. V lost 6 bases and J lost 3, with 14 bases in between. This CDR3 is built from 14 residues. Germline assignment: CDR1 SNHLY and CDR2 FYNNEI. CDR3 in DNA: TGTGCCAGCAGCGCCCCACCAATGTACACTGAAGCTTTCTTT. The encoded protein is CASSAPPMYTEAFF.

This clonotype was picked up a small number of times. The genes are TRBV20-1 and TRBJ2-7; weak D call: TRBD1 (5 bases). Germline V gene sequence: CDR1 DFQATT, CDR2 SNEGSKA (reference sequence). The CDR3 extends over 13 amino acids. Between the trimmed V and J ends, which lost 3 bases and 0 bases, there was a span of 9 bases. CDR3: CSARGQSSYEQYF. The CDR3 DNA follows: TGCAGTGCTAGGGGGCAGAGCTCCTACGAGCAGTACTTC.